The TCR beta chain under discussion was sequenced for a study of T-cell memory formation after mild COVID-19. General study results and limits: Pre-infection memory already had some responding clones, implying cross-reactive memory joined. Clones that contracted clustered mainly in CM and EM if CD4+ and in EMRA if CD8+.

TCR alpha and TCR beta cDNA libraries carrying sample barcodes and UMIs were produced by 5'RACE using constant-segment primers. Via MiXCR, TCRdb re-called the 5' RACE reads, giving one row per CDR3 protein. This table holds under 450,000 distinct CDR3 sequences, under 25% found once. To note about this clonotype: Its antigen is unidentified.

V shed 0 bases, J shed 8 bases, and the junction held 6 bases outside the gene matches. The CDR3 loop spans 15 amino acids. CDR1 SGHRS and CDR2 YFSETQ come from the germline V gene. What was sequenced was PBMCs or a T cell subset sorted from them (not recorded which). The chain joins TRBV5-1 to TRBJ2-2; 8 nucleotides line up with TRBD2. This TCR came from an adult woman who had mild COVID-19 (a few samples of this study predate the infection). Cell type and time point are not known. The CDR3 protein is CASSLAGGAFGELFF. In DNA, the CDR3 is TGCGCCAGCAGCTTGGCCGGGGGGGCCTTTGGGGAGCTGTTTTTT.